Below, 13 T cell receptor beta chains from the same sample are listed, as sequenced in a study of OX40 agonist ivuxolimab in advanced cancers. Sequencing was performed with immunoSEQ multiplex PCR; in TCRdb, only in-frame clones are kept and a portion is missing. This sample has 50,000 to 80,000 clones; around 84% occur once, and the top ten carry about 1.9%. This material consisted of CD4+ or CD8+ T cells sorted from blood, taken in a trial of the OX40 agonist ivuxolimab. The receptors come from an adult with an advanced solid tumor such as melanoma, head and neck, liver or kidney cancer.

This chain connects TRBV7-9 to TRBJ2-3; D not resolved. The V end lost 5 bases, the J end lost 1 base, and 13 bases lay between the germline ends. The CDR3 runs 15 residues. The germline V gene encodes CDR1 SEHNR and CDR2 FQNEAQ (reference sequence). The CDR3 bases are TGTGCCAGCAGCAATCCGCCGGGCGGCACAGATACGCAGTATTTT. Its translation: CASSNPPGGTDTQYF. Based on the CDR3 plus reference TRBV7-9 and TRBJ2-3, the full variable domain is DTGVSQNPRHKITKRGQNVTFRCDPISEHNRLYWYRQTLGQGPEFLTYFQNEAQLEKSRLLSDRFSAERPKGSFSTLEIQRTEQGDSAMYLCASSNPPGGTDTQYFGPGTRLTVL.

V usage is TRBV7-9 and J usage is TRBJ1-1; D unclear. With 3 bases removed from V and 10 bases from J, the gap between germline ends came to 12 bases. Per germline, CDR1 SEHNR and CDR2 FQNEAQ (reference sequence). The CDR3 runs 12 residues. CDR3 amino acids: CASSFGEAVAFF. CDR3 sequence (DNA): TGTGCCAGCAGCTTTGGAGAGGCGGTAGCTTTCTTT.

V is TRBV6-1 and J is TRBJ1-5; maybe TRBD1 (5 bases). The CDR3 runs 15 residues. Trimming took off 6 bases at V and 5 bases at J, with 17 bases between the two ends. Per the germline V gene, CDR1 is MNHNS and CDR2 is SASEGT. This chain's CDR3 is CASRRDPLGDQPQHF. CDR3 bases: TGTGCCAGCAGGCGGGACCCCCTAGGCGATCAGCCCCAGCATTTT.

This chain links TRBV6-6 with TRBJ2-7; TRBD2 aligns across 12 bases. The CDR3 sequence is 14 residues long. Trimming at V came to 7 bases and at J to 3 bases, leaving 4 bases not matched to a gene. CDR1 is MNHNY, CDR2 SVGAGI, per germline (reference sequence). Written as DNA, the CDR3 is TGTGCCAGCAACGGACTAGCGGGGAGCTACGAGCAGTACTTC. Encoded protein: CASNGLAGSYEQYF.

This clone came up a few times. Here the CDR3 reads CASNVGGSYNQPQHF. Here the CDR3 DNA reads TGTGCCAGCAATGTGGGGGGTAGTTATAATCAGCCCCAGCATTTT. This chain connects TRBV28 to TRBJ1-5; D may be TRBD1 (5 bases). This CDR3 contains 15 residues. With 7 bases removed from V and 4 bases from J, the gap between germline ends came to 17 bases. Germline V gene sequence: CDR1 MDHEN, CDR2 SYDVKM.

This clone was recorded a few times. The DNA of the CDR3 is TGTGCCAGTAGTAGGGGACAGCTCACCGGGGAGCTGTTTTTT. Translated: CASSRGQLTGELFF. The chain couples TRBV19 to TRBJ2-2; 7 nucleotides agree with TRBD1. After removal of 4 bases from V and 4 bases from J, the junction contained 3 bases not matched to a gene. Germline CDR1 LNHDA, CDR2 SQIVND (reference sequence). The CDR3 has 14 residues. The variable domain in full, with the rest retrieved from reference TRBV19 and TRBJ2-2, is DGGITQSPKYLFRKEGQNVTLSCEQNLNHDAMYWYRQDPGQGLRLIYYSQIVNDFQKGDIAEGYSVSREKKESFPLTVTSAQKNPTAFYLCASSRGQLTGELFFGEGSRLTVL.

The V gene is TRBV4-2, the J gene TRBJ2-7, with TRBD2 as a possible D gene (6 bases). V dropped 0 bases and J dropped 4 bases, with 13 bases sitting between them. The CDR3 totals 15 residues. CDR1 and CDR2 (germline): LGHNA, YNFKEQ. The CDR3 spells CASSQESRELYEQYF. The CDR3 DNA reads as TGTGCCAGCAGCCAAGAATCCCGGGAGCTATACGAGCAGTACTTC.

This chain uses TRBV23-1 with TRBJ2-7; possibly TRBD1 for D (6 bases). TRBV23-1 qualifies as an ORF whose function is uncertain. The V and J ends lost 5 bases and 0 bases respectively, with 14 bases between them. The CDR3 length is 15 residues. DNA for the CDR3: TGCGCCAGCAGTAACAGGGTCCCCTCCTCCTACGAGCAGTACTTC. Its translation: CASSNRVPSSYEQYF.

This clone was counted a single time. The rearrangement links TRBV10-2 to TRBJ1-5; D call uncertain. Trimming left V 3 bases short and J 0 bases short, with 6 bases between. The germline V gene has CDR1 WSHSY and CDR2 SAAADI. This CDR3 has 14 amino acids. The CDR3 nucleotides read TGCGCCAGCAGTGACATTTTTAGCAATCAGCCCCAGCATTTT. As protein: CASSDIFSNQPQHF.

The CDR3 DNA is TGCAGTGCTAGCTCCGGGGAGCAGTTCTTC. This encodes CSASSGEQFF. The J gene is TRBJ2-1, the V gene TRBV20-1; D uncertain. V was pared by 3 bases and J by 10 bases, with 7 bases between. Germline CDR1 and CDR2: DFQATT and SNEGSKA (reference sequence). The CDR3 covers 10 residues.

V usage is TRBV5-4 and J usage is TRBJ1-4, with 9 nucleotides matching TRBD1. Trimming cost V 1 base and J 7 bases; bases outside gene matches: 8. CDR1 SGHNT and CDR2 YYREEE come from the germline V gene (reference sequence). The CDR3 extends over 16 amino acids. CDR3 amino acids: CASSLPPTGGGEKLFF. CDR3 DNA: TGTGCCAGCAGCTTGCCACCGACAGGGGGGGGTGAAAAACTGTTTTTT.

The J gene is TRBJ1-1, the V gene TRBV5-5; maybe TRBD1 (5 bases). Between the trimmed V and J ends, which lost 2 bases and 11 bases, there was a span of 16 bases. CDR3 length equals 13 residues. Germline CDR1 is SGHKS and CDR2 is YYEKEE (reference sequence). The CDR3 region is CASSFGADFLAFF. The CDR3 DNA sequence: TGTGCCAGCAGCTTTGGGGCGGACTTTCTTGCTTTCTTT. Together with reference TRBV5-5 and TRBJ1-1, the CDR3 gives the full variable domain: DAGVTQSPTHLIKTRGQQVTLRCSPISGHKSVSWYQQVLGQGPQFIFQYYEKEERGRGNFPDRFSARQFPNYSSELNVNALLLGDSALYLCASSFGADFLAFFGQGTRLTVV.

The V call is TRBV28, the J call TRBJ2-7, with a tentative D call TRBD2 (7 bases). Deletions cut 5 bases from V and 3 bases from J, with 23 bases between. This CDR3 region has 17 residues. Per germline, CDR1 MDHEN and CDR2 SYDVKM. CDR3 region: CASSPNRGGGEDYEQYF. CDR3 coding DNA: TGTGCCAGCAGTCCCAATAGGGGGGGAGGGGAGGACTACGAGCAGTACTTC.